This passage covers 8 T cell receptor beta chains from one sample sequenced in a study of read filtering for tumor transcriptome and immune sequencing. From roughly 390 ng of RNA, a library with molecular barcoded alpha/delta and beta/gamma adaptors was made. TCRdb recomputed calls from the reads with MiXCR, one row per CDR3 protein. The data hold 35,000 to 40,000 distinct CDR3 sequences, with approximately 15% observed a single time. The sequenced sample was a population of CD138-negative cells sorted from bone marrow. The receptors shown here come from a donor at least 40 years old with multiple myeloma.

This clonotype has a count of ten or more. The chain links TRBV5-4 to TRBJ2-1; D may be TRBD2 (6 bases). This CDR3 region has 18 residues. Germline V gene sequence: CDR1 SGHNT, CDR2 YYREEE (reference sequence). The germline V and J ends were trimmed by 4 bases and 9 bases, with 29 bases remaining between them. The chain's CDR3 is CASSISGTPGELVFEQFF. The DNA of the CDR3 is TGTGCCAGCAGCATCAGTGGGACTCCGGGAGAGTTGGTCTTTGAGCAGTTCTTC.

As for this clonotype: This may arise from a read error, as a much more abundant clone is one base away. The V call is TRBV9, the J call TRBJ2-1, with 9 bases that match TRBD2. Germline V gene lookup returns CDR1 SGDLS and CDR2 YYNGEE. With V trimmed by 7 bases and J by 5 bases, 7 bases remained unmatched. The CDR3 contains 14 residues. CDR3 nucleotide sequence: TGTGCCAGCGGCGAGGGACTAGCACACAATGAGCAGTTCTTC. This translates into CASGEGLAHNEQFF.

This clonotype was found many times. The CDR3, as DNA: TGCGCCAGCAGCCACGCACAGGGGGCGCTTGGCTACACCTTC. It encodes CASSHAQGALGYTF. The rearrangement links TRBV4-1 to TRBJ1-2, with 9 bases aligning to TRBD1. The CDR3 is 14 residues long. J was trimmed by 7 bases and V by 3 bases; bases with no gene match: 6. Germline V gene data show CDR1 as MGHRA and CDR2 as YSYEKL.

This clonotype was observed many times. The chain has TRBV19 and TRBJ2-1, with unresolved D. The CDR3 runs to 13 residues. Trimming left V 6 bases short and J 0 bases short, with 6 bases between. Germline-derived CDR1 and CDR2 are LNHDA and SQIVND (reference sequence). CDR3 nucleotides: TGTGCCAGTAGGGGATCCTCCTACAATGAGCAGTTCTTC. Translating it yields CASRGSSYNEQFF.

There are many counts of this clonotype. This sequence joins TRBV29-1 and TRBJ2-1; 8 nucleotides agree with TRBD2. The CDR3 extends over 12 amino acids. V dropped 5 bases and J dropped 6; count of bases not matched to a gene: 3. Germline lookup yields CDR1 SQVTM and CDR2 ANQGSEA. In DNA, the CDR3 is TGCAGCGTTACTAGCGGATCCAATGAGCAGTTCTTC. This codes for CSVTSGSNEQFF.

This clonotype appeared many times. V is TRBV29-1 and J is TRBJ1-4; TRBD1 is a possible D gene (6 bases). Germline CDR1 and CDR2: SQVTM and ANQGSEA. The length of the CDR3 is 12 residues. V was pared by 2 bases and J by 8 bases, with 9 bases between. This CDR3 is CSVETGLEKLFF. CDR3 sequence (DNA): TGCAGCGTTGAAACAGGGCTCGAAAAACTGTTTTTT. Filled out from reference TRBV29-1 and TRBJ1-4, the complete variable domain reads SAVISQKPSRDICQRGTSLTIQCQVDSQVTMMFWYRQQPGQSLTLIATANQGSEATYESGFVIDKFPISRPNLTFSTLTVSNMSPEDSSIYLCSVETGLEKLFFGSGTQLSVL.

There are many counts of this clonotype. V is TRBV28 and J is TRBJ2-1, with D perhaps matching TRBD2 (6 bases). The V gene lost 6 bases and the J gene lost 6 bases, with 12 bases spanning the gap. Germline CDR1 reads MDHEN; CDR2 reads SYDVKM. The length of the CDR3 is 13 residues. CDR3 nucleotide sequence: TGTGCCAGCAGCCCCACGGGAGTCAATGAGCAGTTCTTC. It is translated as CASSPTGVNEQFF. The whole variable domain, filled in from reference TRBV28 and TRBJ2-1, reads DVKVTQSSRYLVKRTGEKVFLECVQDMDHENMFWYRQDPGLGLRLIYFSYDVKMKEKGDIPEGYSVSREKKERFSLILESASTNQTSMYLCASSPTGVNEQFFGPGTRLTVL.

There are many counts of this clonotype. This rearrangement joins TRBV12-3 or TRBV12-4 to TRBJ1-5; 7 nucleotides agree with TRBD1. The CDR3 has 17 residues. V was clipped by 0 bases and J by 4 bases; unmatched bases: 9. The CDR3 here is CASSLALSAQGNQPQHF. The CDR3 region has the DNA TGTGCCAGCAGTTTAGCGCTTTCGGCACAGGGGAATCAGCCCCAGCATTTT.